A selection of T cell receptor beta chains follows, all from one sample in a study of blood T cell repertoires in COVID-19. The data were produced by immunoSEQ multiplex PCR, yet TCRdb's version contains in-frame clones alone and is incomplete. This table holds roughly 390,000 clones, over 75% found once. Sample: peripheral blood. These receptors came from a woman in her thirties with COVID-19, enrolled during active disease. Both conserved end residues are part of each CDR3. The order of the fields is V gene, D gene, J gene, clone size, CDR3 protein, CDR3 DNA. The D gene is left open where the match is weak. The listing skips clone size in some rows; elsewhere it reads once, few, many or a size class.

TRBV25-1,.,TRBJ1-2,.,CASKRDGANYGYTF,TGTGCCAGCAAGAGAGACGGAGCTAACTATGGCTACACCTTC
TRBV27,.,TRBJ2-3,.,CASRDPARGTDTQYF,TGTGCCAGCAGAGACCCCGCGAGGGGCACAGATACGCAGTATTTT
TRBV7-3,.,TRBJ2-1,.,CASSLGRLGTVPSYNEQFF,TGTGCCAGCAGCTTAGGAAGACTAGGAACGGTCCCCTCCTACAATGAGCAGTTCTTC
TRBV5-1,.,TRBJ2-1,.,CASSLGSGYNEQFF,TGCGCCAGCAGCTTGGGGTCAGGGTACAATGAGCAGTTCTTC
TRBV5-1,.,TRBJ2-1,.,CASSLSARFSDNEQFF,TGCGCCAGCAGCTTGTCCGCCCGGTTTTCGGACAATGAGCAGTTCTTC
TRBV9,.,TRBJ2-1,.,CASSPSGGPYNEQFF,TGTGCCAGCAGCCCTTCCGGGGGACCTTACAATGAGCAGTTCTTC
TRBV11-2,.,TRBJ2-3,.,CASSLDHNTDTQYF,TGTGCCAGCAGCTTAGATCACAACACAGATACGCAGTATTTT
TRBV18,TRBD1,TRBJ2-7,.,CASSQGTGNYEQYF,TGTGCCAGCTCACAGGGGACAGGGAACTACGAGCAGTACTTC
TRBV9,.,TRBJ1-2,few,CASSSTRYYTF,TGTGCCAGCAGCTCCACGCGGTACTACACCTTC
TRBV10-2,.,TRBJ1-6,once,CASRAGNSPLHF,TGCGCCAGTAGGGCGGGTAATTCACCCCTCCACTTT
TRBV28,TRBD2,TRBJ2-4,.,CASSPGGGSRYF,TGTGCCAGCAGTCCCGGCGGGGGGTCTCGGTACTTC
TRBV7-6,.,TRBJ2-7,.,CASSPRTGTLNEQYF,TGTGCCAGCAGCCCGAGAACCGGGACATTGAACGAGCAGTACTTC
TRBV6-2/TRBV6-3,.,TRBJ2-3,.,CASSYSSSDSTDTQYF,TGTGCCAGCAGTTACTCTTCTAGCGACAGCACAGATACGCAGTATTTT
TRBV6-5,TRBD1,TRBJ1-1,.,CASSYSAGGTTEAFF,TGTGCCAGCAGTTACTCGGCAGGGGGCACCACTGAAGCTTTCTTT
TRBV5-6,.,TRBJ2-7,.,CASSFAFDRFVEQYF,TGTGCCAGCAGCTTCGCCTTTGACAGGTTCGTCGAGCAGTACTTC
TRBV6-2/TRBV6-3,.,TRBJ2-7,.,CASSYDRLHEQYF,TGTGCCAGCAGTTACGACAGGCTCCACGAGCAGTACTTC
TRBV28,.,TRBJ2-3,.,CASSMAVPSTDTQYF,TGTGCCAGCAGCATGGCCGTCCCTAGCACAGATACGCAGTATTTT
TRBV6-2/TRBV6-3,.,TRBJ1-5,few,CASSYIGVQPQHF,TGTGCCAGCAGTTACATCGGGGTTCAGCCCCAGCATTTT
TRBV15,.,TRBJ1-2,.,CATSRGITANYGYTF,TGTGCCACCAGCAGAGGTATTACAGCTAACTATGGCTACACCTTC
TRBV5-5,TRBD1,TRBJ1-2,.,CASSLGGQGIGYTF,TGTGCCAGCAGCTTGGGGGGACAGGGGATAGGCTACACCTTC
TRBV19,TRBD2,TRBJ2-7,.,CASKPWEGAPYEQYF,TGTGCCAGTAAGCCCTGGGAGGGAGCGCCCTACGAGCAGTACTTC
TRBV2,TRBD2,TRBJ2-2,.,CASRTGLAWTGELFF,TGTGCCAGCAGGACGGGACTAGCTTGGACCGGGGAGCTGTTTTTT
TRBV30,.,TRBJ2-5,.,CAWGSAETQYF,TGTGCCTGGGGCAGTGCAGAGACCCAGTACTTC
TRBV27,.,TRBJ2-1,.,CASSLTGNEQFF,TGTGCCAGCAGTTTAACAGGAAATGAGCAGTTCTTC
TRBV5-1,TRBD1,TRBJ1-4,.,CASSQPGTAHEKLFF,TGCGCCAGCAGCCAACCCGGGACAGCGCATGAAAAACTGTTTTTT
TRBV2,TRBD1,TRBJ1-2,.,CASTPDRDYGYTF,TGTGCCAGCACCCCGGACAGGGACTATGGCTACACCTTC
TRBV24-1,TRBD1,TRBJ2-6,.,CATSDLAPGTGVSGANVLTF,TGTGCCACCAGTGATTTAGCTCCCGGGACAGGGGTGTCTGGGGCCAACGTCCTGACTTTC
TRBV19,.,TRBJ1-2,.,CASSIGRRDGYTF,TGTGCCAGTAGTATCGGGCGGAGGGATGGCTACACCTTC
TRBV21-1,.,TRBJ2-7,once,CASSKEREYPYEQYF,TGTGCCAGCAGCAAAGAGCGGGAGTACCCCTACGAGCAGTACTTC
TRBV28,.,TRBJ2-1,once,CASSPSPSSYNEQFF,TGTGCCAGCAGTCCCTCGCCGAGCTCCTACAATGAGCAGTTCTTC
TRBV7-9,TRBD2,TRBJ2-3,.,CASSSLAGITDTQYF,TGTGCCAGCAGCTCCCTAGCGGGAATCACAGATACGCAGTATTTT
TRBV5-8,TRBD1,TRBJ2-7,.,CASSLHSGTGLREQYF,TGTGCCAGCAGCCTCCATTCCGGGACAGGGCTTCGCGAGCAGTACTTC
TRBV6-5,TRBD1,TRBJ1-1,once,CASSPGQGNTEAFF,TGTGCCAGCTCCCCAGGACAGGGGAACACTGAAGCTTTCTTT
TRBV28,.,TRBJ2-7,.,CASSLGRDSYEQYF,TGTGCCAGCAGTTTAGGCAGGGACTCCTACGAGCAGTACTTC
TRBV30,.,TRBJ1-6,many,CAWAHGGSYNSPLHF,TGTGCCTGGGCCCACGGCGGGTCCTATAATTCACCCCTCCACTTT
TRBV28,TRBD2,TRBJ2-5,.,CASTLAGGAETQYF,TGTGCCAGCACACTAGCGGGAGGCGCAGAGACCCAGTACTTC
TRBV7-9,.,TRBJ2-5,.,CASSLWSEETQYF,TGTGCCAGCAGCTTATGGAGTGAAGAGACCCAGTACTTC
TRBV28,.,TRBJ1-2,.,CASSSGTLRQDYGYTF,TGTGCCAGCAGTTCTGGGACACTCCGGCAAGACTATGGCTACACCTTC
TRBV11-2,.,TRBJ2-7,.,CASSLAFYEQYF,TGTGCCAGCAGCTTAGCCTTCTACGAGCAGTACTTC
TRBV27,TRBD1,TRBJ2-3,.,CASSLPGQGGGTQYF,TGTGCCAGCAGTTTACCGGGACAGGGAGGTGGTACGCAGTATTTT
TRBV19,.,TRBJ1-1,.,CASSLPPREAFF,TGTGCCAGTAGTTTGCCCCCCCGTGAGGCTTTCTTT
TRBV5-1,TRBD1,TRBJ1-1,once,CASSLGDRLNTEAFF,TGCGCCAGCAGCTTGGGGGACAGATTGAACACTGAAGCTTTCTTT
TRBV28,TRBD1,TRBJ1-2,.,CASSHPGQGANYGYTF,TGTGCCAGCAGCCATCCGGGACAGGGGGCGAACTATGGCTACACCTTC
TRBV6-2/TRBV6-3,.,TRBJ1-5,.,CASSYQTDNQPQHF,TGTGCCAGCAGTTACCAGACAGACAATCAGCCCCAGCATTTT
TRBV7-2,TRBD1,TRBJ1-4,.,CASSPDRDEKLFF,TGTGCCAGCAGCCCGGACAGGGATGAAAAACTGTTTTTT
TRBV15,.,TRBJ2-7,once,CATSRDLASATYEQYF,TGTGCCACCAGCAGAGATCTCGCTAGCGCAACCTACGAGCAGTACTTC